The rows below give T cell receptor beta chains drawn from one sample of a study of CD8+CD57+ T cells in acquired aplastic anemia. TCRdb re-called the reads through MiXCR, storing one row per CDR3 protein. This sample yields roughly 150,000 distinct CDR3 sequences, of which 47% are seen a single time; about 2.8% belongs to the top ten. The sample was sorted CD4+, CD8+, or CD8+CD57+ T cells (not recorded which) from PBMCs. Source of these receptors: a human donor with aplastic anemia. The CDR3 runs from the conserved cysteine through the conserved F or W.

j_gene: TRBJ2-3; v_gene: TRBV24-1; CDR3aa: CATSEGITDTQYF
j_gene: TRBJ2-2; v_gene: TRBV5-1; CDR3aa: CASSLMQSNSNTGELFF
j_gene: TRBJ1-1; v_gene: TRBV7-9; CDR3aa: CASSLRQADTEAFF
j_gene: TRBJ2-3; v_gene: TRBV19; CDR3aa: CASSREGLQLSTQYF
j_gene: TRBJ2-7; v_gene: TRBV27; CDR3aa: CASSPLVLYEQYF
j_gene: TRBJ2-7; v_gene: TRBV25-1; CDR3aa: CASSKAGTSYEQYF
j_gene: TRBJ2-7; v_gene: TRBV7-2; CDR3aa: CASSQPAYEQYF
j_gene: TRBJ2-7; v_gene: TRBV20-1; CDR3aa: CSASRGNGEQYF
j_gene: TRBJ1-5; v_gene: TRBV29-1; CDR3aa: CSAQGAANQPQHF
j_gene: TRBJ2-1; v_gene: TRBV19; CDR3aa: CASNIGGYNEQFF
j_gene: TRBJ1-1; v_gene: TRBV6-1; CDR3aa: CASSQGASTEAFF
j_gene: TRBJ1-2; v_gene: TRBV10-3; CDR3aa: CAISETPGQGNYGYTF
j_gene: TRBJ2-7; v_gene: TRBV20-1; CDR3aa: CSAFPGLAGGLYF
j_gene: TRBJ2-2; v_gene: TRBV10-3; CDR3aa: CAINTDEDPTGELFF
j_gene: TRBJ2-5; v_gene: TRBV7-9; CDR3aa: CASSFTRQGLGETQYF
j_gene: TRBJ2-3; v_gene: TRBV11-2; CDR3aa: CASSLDLAQGGDTQYF
j_gene: TRBJ1-3; v_gene: TRBV10-3; CDR3aa: CAISWAGSGNTIYF
j_gene: TRBJ2-2; v_gene: TRBV12-3/TRBV12-4; CDR3aa: CASSWSGGTGELFF
j_gene: TRBJ2-5; v_gene: TRBV7-2; CDR3aa: CASSLASALNLRETQYF
j_gene: TRBJ2-1; v_gene: TRBV9; CDR3aa: CASSVAYRMGSGPTSYNEQFF
j_gene: TRBJ1-4; v_gene: TRBV10-3; CDR3aa: CASKPGTNEKLFF
j_gene: TRBJ2-2; v_gene: TRBV7-6; CDR3aa: CASSPSALTSGRGPNTGELFF
j_gene: TRBJ2-3; v_gene: TRBV20-1; CDR3aa: CSARDRVHTQYF
j_gene: TRBJ2-3; v_gene: TRBV10-1; CDR3aa: CASSGERRDNTDTQYF
j_gene: TRBJ1-1; v_gene: TRBV19; CDR3aa: CASSPGGRTEAFF
j_gene: TRBJ2-5; v_gene: TRBV5-5; CDR3aa: CASSFRDMVPQETQYF
j_gene: TRBJ2-1; v_gene: TRBV2; CDR3aa: CASTSLAGPYNEQFF
j_gene: TRBJ2-1; v_gene: TRBV5-1; CDR3aa: CASSLAVHNEQFF
j_gene: TRBJ2-2; v_gene: TRBV7-3; CDR3aa: CASSSTGTGELFF
j_gene: TRBJ1-2; v_gene: TRBV28; CDR3aa: CASRATGDYGYTF
j_gene: TRBJ1-1; v_gene: TRBV25-1; CDR3aa: CASSEYKGEAFF
j_gene: TRBJ1-1; v_gene: TRBV4-1; CDR3aa: CASSQDRGMNTEAFF
j_gene: TRBJ2-7; v_gene: TRBV11-2; CDR3aa: CASSPAEQGVSYEQYF
j_gene: TRBJ2-5; v_gene: TRBV27; CDR3aa: CASSLIFVTGTQETQYF
j_gene: TRBJ2-5; v_gene: TRBV7-9; CDR3aa: CASSWNGSPKTQYF
j_gene: TRBJ1-1; v_gene: TRBV19; CDR3aa: CASSGSGGGITEAFF
j_gene: TRBJ2-7; v_gene: TRBV6-5; CDR3aa: CASSYSRTGYEQYF
j_gene: TRBJ2-7; v_gene: TRBV3-1; CDR3aa: CASSQVSTGQQYF
j_gene: TRBJ1-5; v_gene: TRBV10-2; CDR3aa: CASSESTGNQPQHF
j_gene: TRBJ1-6; v_gene: TRBV7-9; CDR3aa: CASSFSSPLHF
j_gene: TRBJ1-5; v_gene: TRBV6-5; CDR3aa: CASSSRGVQPQHF
j_gene: TRBJ2-5; v_gene: TRBV14; CDR3aa: CASSRLAGALKETQYF
j_gene: TRBJ2-1; v_gene: TRBV20-1; CDR3aa: CSARGGGWDEQFF
j_gene: TRBJ2-1; v_gene: TRBV19; CDR3aa: CASSQGQGFGEQFF
j_gene: TRBJ2-2; v_gene: TRBV20-1; CDR3aa: CSARGPYDTGELFF
j_gene: TRBJ2-1; v_gene: TRBV5-1; CDR3aa: CASSFGLSSGHDEQFF
j_gene: TRBJ2-5; v_gene: TRBV20-1; CDR3aa: CGSEAGGKETQYF
j_gene: TRBJ2-2; v_gene: TRBV2; CDR3aa: CASNSGLAGAGELFF
j_gene: TRBJ1-2; v_gene: TRBV6-1; CDR3aa: CASRRQENGYTF
j_gene: TRBJ2-3; v_gene: TRBV20-1; CDR3aa: CSARDPLAGADTQYF
j_gene: TRBJ1-6; v_gene: TRBV7-9; CDR3aa: CASSMGQGDNSPLHF
j_gene: TRBJ1-1; v_gene: TRBV25-1; CDR3aa: CASSPVGQGETEAFF
j_gene: TRBJ1-3; v_gene: TRBV14; CDR3aa: CASTETGSGNTIYF